The clone carrying this T cell receptor beta chain appeared a few times. TCRdb reprocessed the 5' RACE reads via MiXCR and lists one record per CDR3 protein. Here the sample spans nearly 900,000 distinct CDR3 sequences, roughly an eighth being singletons. This entry is derived from a study of identical twins. Per germline, CDR1 MDHEN and CDR2 SYDVKM. V shed 7 bases and J 1 base; nucleotides not matched to a gene: 11. The CDR3 covers 18 residues. These data also featured in a second study, about yellow fever vaccine responses in identical twins.

What was sequenced was PBMCs. This clonotype was sampled from a woman aged 18-29 years in good health. The rearrangement uses TRBV28 and TRBJ2-6, with 9 bases matching TRBD1. CDR3 region: CASKVPGQGLSGANVLTF. CDR3 coding DNA: TGTGCCAGCAAGGTTCCGGGACAGGGTTTATCTGGGGCCAACGTCCTGACTTTC.